This entry lists 5 T cell receptor beta chains sequenced from one sample in a study of OX40 agonist ivuxolimab in advanced cancers. The table came from immunoSEQ multiplex PCR; TCRdb's copy has only in-frame clones and leaves some out. The sample contains about 99,000 clones, approximately 94% of which appear only once. Source: CD4+ or CD8+ T cells sorted from blood, taken in a trial of the OX40 agonist ivuxolimab. The receptor set was obtained from an adult with an advanced solid tumor such as melanoma, head and neck, liver or kidney cancer.

CDR3 loop: CASSRWEGPYNEQFF. The CDR3 region has the DNA TGTGCCAGTAGTAGGTGGGAGGGCCCCTACAATGAGCAGTTCTTC. V gene TRBV19 combines with J gene TRBJ2-1; 7 bases are a match to TRBD2. Per the germline V gene, CDR1 is LNHDA and CDR2 is SQIVND (reference sequence). The trim removed 4 bases at V and 2 bases at J, leaving 5 bases unmatched. The CDR3 extends over 15 amino acids.

The CDR3 DNA sequence: TGTGCCAGCTGGGGAACTAGCACAGATACGCAGTATTTT. The encoded protein is CASWGTSTDTQYF. The rearrangement links TRBV7-9 to TRBJ2-3; D uncertain. This CDR3 has 13 residues. Trimming pared 8 bases from V and 0 bases from J, leaving 9 bases between. The germline V gene has CDR1 SEHNR and CDR2 FQNEAQ (reference sequence).

The chain joins TRBV7-6 to TRBJ2-5; 8 bases line up with TRBD2. V lost 0 bases, J lost 3 bases, and 0 bases stayed unmatched. The CDR3 runs 14 residues. Germline V gives CDR1 SGHVS, CDR2 FNYEAQ. CDR3 in DNA: TGTGCCAGCAGCTTAGCTAGCGGGGAAGAGACCCAGTACTTC. Translated, it gives CASSLASGEETQYF. The whole variable domain, remainder taken from reference TRBV7-6 and TRBJ2-5, is GAGVSQSPRYKVTKRGQDVALRCDPISGHVSLYWYRQALGQGPEFLTYFNYEAQQDKSGLPNDRFSAERPEGSISTLTIQRTEQRDSAMYRCASSLASGEETQYFGPGTRLLVL.

This chain connects TRBV27 to TRBJ1-2, with D perhaps matching TRBD1 (5 bases). Germline V gene data show CDR1 as MNHEY and CDR2 as SMNVEV (reference sequence). V was pared by 5 bases and J by 2 bases, with 18 bases between. This CDR3 contains 16 residues. The CDR3 is CASSQGPSAGNYGYTF. The CDR3 DNA reads as TGTGCCAGCAGTCAGGGCCCATCGGCCGGAAACTATGGCTACACCTTC.

V and J are TRBV4-1 and TRBJ2-1, with D possibly being TRBD1 (6 bases). CDR1 and CDR2 from the germline V gene are MGHRA and YSYEKL. The V and J ends lost 4 bases and 5 bases respectively, with 15 bases between them. The CDR3 runs 15 residues. This CDR3 reads CASSPRDTENNEQFF. The DNA of the CDR3 is TGCGCCAGCAGCCCTCGGGACACTGAAAACAATGAGCAGTTCTTC.